The 12 T cell receptor beta chains given below trace back to one sample, sequenced in a study of OX40 agonist ivuxolimab in advanced cancers. Sequencing was performed with immunoSEQ multiplex PCR; in TCRdb, only in-frame clones are kept and a portion is missing. Seen here are almost 80,000 clones, around 86% observed once, and the top ten hold approximately 0.25%. The material was CD4+ or CD8+ T cells sorted from blood, obtained in a trial of the OX40 agonist ivuxolimab. The receptors originated from an adult with an advanced solid tumor such as melanoma, head and neck, liver or kidney cancer.

The chain has TRBV19 and TRBJ2-7; 13 nucleotides align to TRBD2. The CDR3 loop spans 14 amino acids. In germline, CDR1 is LNHDA, CDR2 SQIVND (reference sequence). Unmatched junction bases numbered 7, after V lost 6 bases and J lost 8 bases. CDR3 amino acids: CASSPGLAGVKQYF. In nucleotides, the CDR3 is TGTGCCAGTAGCCCCGGACTAGCGGGGGTAAAGCAGTACTTC. The variable domain in full, with the rest retrieved from reference TRBV19 and TRBJ2-7, is DGGITQSPKYLFRKEGQNVTLSCEQNLNHDAMYWYRQDPGQGLRLIYYSQIVNDFQKGDIAEGYSVSREKKESFPLTVTSAQKNPTAFYLCASSPGLAGVKQYFGPGTRLTVT.

V usage is TRBV6-6 and J usage is TRBJ2-1; D is unclear. CDR1 and CDR2 from the germline V gene are MNHNY and SVGAGI (reference sequence). This CDR3 is built from 14 residues. Trimming cost V 0 bases and J 9 bases, with 12 bases left between them. The CDR3 sequence: CASSYSLGPGEQFF. CDR3 nucleotide sequence: TGTGCCAGCAGTTACTCGTTAGGGCCGGGTGAGCAGTTCTTC.

V is TRBV7-8 and J is TRBJ1-4; D is unclear. There are 15 residues in the CDR3. V was cut by 1 base and J by 7 bases, with 13 bases left in between. The germline CDR1 and CDR2 sequences are SGHVS and FQNEAQ. The CDR3 DNA follows: TGTGCCAGCAGCTTAGGGGTGACACTCGGTGAAAAACTGTTTTTT. The encoded protein is CASSLGVTLGEKLFF.

The rearrangement joins TRBV19 to TRBJ2-3, with TRBD2 as a possible D gene (5 bases). The germline V gene encodes CDR1 LNHDA and CDR2 SQIVND (reference sequence). The V end was cut by 0 bases, the J end by 1 base, with 17 bases between. The CDR3 sequence is 18 residues long. CDR3 loop: CASSIDVSGGTGTDTQYF. Written as DNA, the CDR3 is TGTGCCAGTAGTATAGATGTTTCTGGAGGCACTGGCACAGATACGCAGTATTTT.

The genes are TRBV10-3 and TRBJ2-2, with D unresolved. V lost 0 bases and J lost 8, with 4 bases in between. CDR1 and CDR2 (germline): ENHRY, SYGVKD. The CDR3 loop spans 12 amino acids. In DNA form, the CDR3 reads TGTGCCATCAGTGAGTCCCAGGGGGAGCTGTTTTTT. Translating gives CAISESQGELFF.

This clone has just one count. The DNA of the CDR3 is TGCAGCGTGGGACCTGGTGCCCCAGATACGCAGTATTTT. Translating it yields CSVGPGAPDTQYF. V usage is TRBV29-1 and J usage is TRBJ2-3; D could derive from TRBD1 or TRBD2 (5 bases each). Germline lookup yields CDR1 SQVTM and CDR2 ANQGSEA. The V and J ends lost 6 bases and 4 bases respectively, with 14 bases between them. The length of the CDR3 is 13 residues.

This clone was seen a single time. The chain employs TRBV5-4 and TRBJ1-3; no clear D. This CDR3 spans 15 amino acids. Germline values: CDR1 SGHNT, CDR2 YYREEE (reference sequence). V was clipped by 0 bases and J by 2 bases, with 9 bases between them. DNA of the CDR3: TGTGCCAGCAGCTTGGGCGGGATAGCTGGAAACACCATATATTTT. Translated: CASSLGGIAGNTIYF.

This clone was recorded a few times. The gene calls are TRBV15 and TRBJ2-5, with 7 bases matching TRBD2. CDR3 length equals 14 residues. Germline V gene sequence: CDR1 LNHNV, CDR2 YYDKDF (reference sequence). With 5 bases clipped from V and 4 bases from J, the junction kept 7 bases outside the gene matches. CDR3 DNA: TGTGCCACCAGCTACTCCACGGGGGGAGAGACCCAGTACTTC. Its translation is CATSYSTGGETQYF.

The chain couples TRBV29-1 to TRBJ2-1, with TRBD2 matching over 10 bases. CDR1 is SQVTM and CDR2 is ANQGSEA in the germline V gene. The CDR3 sequence is 13 residues long. V was pared by 5 bases and J by 4 bases, with 2 bases of the junction left unmatched. The CDR3 DNA sequence: TGCAGCGTTACAGCGGGAGGGTACAATGAGCAGTTCTTC. Protein sequence: CSVTAGGYNEQFF.

The gene calls are TRBV14 and TRBJ2-7; D gene uncertain. CDR3 length: 13 residues. V lost 6 bases, J lost 2 bases, and 11 bases lay in between. Germline V gene sequence: CDR1 SGHDN, CDR2 FVKESK. This chain's CDR3 is CASSRTFPYEQYF. DNA for the CDR3: TGTGCCAGCAGTCGTACATTCCCCTACGAGCAGTACTTC. The full variable domain, rest sourced from reference TRBV14 and TRBJ2-7, is EAGVTQFPSHSVIEKGQTVTLRCDPISGHDNLYWYRRVMGKEIKFLLHFVKESKQDESGMPNNRFLAERTGGTYSTLKVQPAELEDSGVYFCASSRTFPYEQYFGPGTRLTVT.

This rearrangement joins TRBV7-2 to TRBJ1-2, with TRBD1 matching 8 bases. CDR1 is SGHTA and CDR2 is FQGNSA in the germline V gene. V gave up 5 bases and J gave up 4 bases; unmatched junction bases: 12. This CDR3 has 16 residues. The CDR3 DNA reads as TGTGCCAGCAGCCCTCGGACAGGGAGCGTGAGCTATGGCTACACCTTC. It codes for CASSPRTGSVSYGYTF.

The chain employs TRBV11-3 and TRBJ2-3, with 10 bases matching TRBD2. The V gene end was trimmed by 1 base and the J gene end by 3 bases; junction bases not matched to a gene: 10. CDR3 length: 18 amino acids. The germline CDR1 and CDR2 sequences are SGHNT and YENEEA. The CDR3, as DNA: TGTGCCAGCAGCTTAGGTTACGCTAGCGGGAGTGGAACAGATACGCAGTATTTT. Translating gives CASSLGYASGSGTDTQYF.